Listed below are T cell receptor beta chains from one sample, sequenced in a study of cytomegalovirus exposure and HLA in healthy donors. Data came from immunoSEQ multiplex PCR; TCRdb stores just in-frame clones and leaves some out. The sample carries 150,000 to 200,000 clones, about 82% recorded once. Sequences were obtained from PBMCs. The receptors come from a woman aged 50 to 60 in good health and CMV-seronegative. Both conserved end residues are part of each CDR3. D genes are given only for firm matches. Clone size, where shown, is once, few, many, or a class for clones that have expanded.

CASSPGVGETQYF | TGTGCCAGCAGCCCGGGAGTAGGAGAGACCCAGTACTTC | - | 13 | TRBV11-3 | - | TRBJ2-5
CASSSPGRSPGQETQYF | TGTGCCAGCAGCTCCCCGGGTCGCTCCCCGGGGCAAGAGACCCAGTACTTC | - | 17 | TRBV9 | - | TRBJ2-5
CASSIGGAGTGELFF | TGTGCCAGCAGCATAGGGGGAGCCGGCACCGGGGAGCTGTTTTTT | - | 15 | TRBV7-2 | - | TRBJ2-2
CASSSRGGSDTQYF | TGTGCCAGCAGCTCCCGAGGAGGGTCCGATACGCAGTATTTT | - | 14 | TRBV7-9 | - | TRBJ2-3
CASSPRGGAGAYEQYF | TGTGCCAGCAGCCCAAGGGGAGGAGCGGGAGCCTACGAGCAGTACTTC | - | 16 | TRBV7-8 | TRBD2 | TRBJ2-7
CASKLAGNTEAFF | TGTGCCAGCAAATTGGCGGGAAACACTGAAGCTTTCTTT | - | 13 | TRBV7-9 | - | TRBJ1-1
CASSFTGGYGGYTF | TGTGCCAGCAGTTTTACGGGGGGATACGGGGGCTACACCTTC | once | 14 | TRBV9 | - | TRBJ1-2
CASSSGTSGRTANTGELFF | TGTGCCAGCAGCTCTGGGACTAGCGGGAGGACTGCGAACACCGGGGAGCTGTTTTTT | - | 19 | TRBV5-4 | TRBD2 | TRBJ2-2
CASSVTGFGNTIYF | TGTGCCAGTAGTGTGACAGGGTTTGGAAACACCATATATTTT | - | 14 | TRBV19 | TRBD1 | TRBJ1-3
CASGPGGGLYEQYF | TGTGCCAGCGGCCCGGGTGGAGGCCTGTACGAGCAGTACTTC | - | 14 | TRBV28 | - | TRBJ2-7
CASSPFTREEQFF | TGTGCCAGCAGCCCCTTTACGCGGGAGGAGCAGTTCTTC | - | 13 | TRBV7-8 | TRBD2 | TRBJ2-1
CASSFFGGNEQFF | TGTGCCAGCAGCTTTTTCGGGGGGAATGAGCAGTTCTTC | once | 13 | TRBV5-8 | TRBD2 | TRBJ2-1
CASSELAGIYNEQFF | TGTGCCAGCTCAGAGCTAGCGGGAATTTACAATGAGCAGTTCTTC | - | 15 | TRBV18 | TRBD2 | TRBJ2-1
CASSRGVETARNYGYTF | TGCGCCAGCAGTAGGGGCGTGGAGACAGCCCGTAACTATGGCTACACCTTC | once | 17 | TRBV5-1 | - | TRBJ1-2
CASSLVLGGPTRLNGYTF | TGCGCCAGCAGCTTGGTTCTAGGCGGGCCTACACGGCTTAATGGCTACACCTTC | - | 18 | TRBV5-1 | - | TRBJ1-2
CASSTIDSRTDTQYF | TGTGCCAGTAGTACCATAGACAGCCGCACAGATACGCAGTATTTT | - | 15 | TRBV19 | - | TRBJ2-3
CASSGGVTPYEQYF | TGTGCCAGCAGTGGGGGGGTTACGCCCTACGAGCAGTACTTC | - | 14 | TRBV5-4 | TRBD2 | TRBJ2-7
CASSSTGIPFDEQYF | TGTGCCAGCAGTTCCACAGGGATACCCTTCGACGAGCAGTACTTC | - | 15 | TRBV2 | - | TRBJ2-7
CASSLALGGRETQYF | TGTGCCAGCAGCTTAGCGCTGGGGGGAAGAGAGACCCAGTACTTC | - | 15 | TRBV7-7 | - | TRBJ2-5
CASSYREGYEQYF | TGTGCCAGCAGTTACCGGGAGGGCTACGAGCAGTACTTC | - | 13 | TRBV27 | TRBD2 | TRBJ2-7
CASYPGLAPSGELFF | TGTGCCAGCTACCCGGGACTCGCCCCATCCGGGGAGCTGTTTTTT | - | 15 | TRBV5-4 | - | TRBJ2-2
CASLFSDTQYF | TGTGCCAGCCTTTTTTCAGATACGCAGTATTTT | few | 11 | TRBV5-8 | - | TRBJ2-3
CASSLGGAGGLDGYTF | TGTGCCAGCAGCTTGGGGGGGGCAGGGGGCCTTGATGGCTACACCTTC | - | 16 | TRBV5-4 | TRBD1 | TRBJ1-2
CASRRDRPIYF | TGTGCCAGCAGACGGGACAGACCCATTTACTTC | - | 11 | TRBV7-3 | TRBD1 | TRBJ2-7
CASSDLERSFYTF | TGTGCCAGCAGTGATCTCGAGAGGAGTTTCTACACCTTC | - | 13 | TRBV6-4 | - | TRBJ1-2
CASSLDGHSGNTIYF | TGCGCCAGCAGCTTGGACGGTCACTCTGGAAACACCATATATTTT | - | 15 | TRBV5-1 | - | TRBJ1-3
CASSISGPNENIQYF | TGTGCCAGCAGTATTAGTGGGCCTAATGAAAACATTCAGTACTTC | - | 15 | TRBV28 | - | TRBJ2-4
CASSQGLGSYEQYF | TGTGCCAGTAGTCAGGGATTAGGCTCCTACGAGCAGTACTTC | - | 14 | TRBV19 | - | TRBJ2-7
CASSFGVTQYF | TGTGCCAGCAGTTTCGGGGTGACCCAGTACTTC | once | 11 | TRBV27 | - | TRBJ2-5
CASSRGTALGEKLFF | TGTGCCAGCAGCCGTGGGACAGCTCTGGGAGAAAAACTGTTTTTT | - | 15 | TRBV14 | TRBD1 | TRBJ1-4
CASSLGRGGEAFF | TGTGCCAGCAGCTTAGGTCGGGGGGGAGAAGCTTTCTTT | few | 13 | TRBV11-2 | - | TRBJ1-1
CASTTGAARNEKLFF | TGCGCCAGCACTACAGGGGCCGCTCGAAATGAAAAACTGTTTTTT | - | 15 | TRBV10-2 | TRBD1 | TRBJ1-4
CASSLRGLAGGTDTQYF | TGTGCCAGCAGCTTACGAGGACTAGCGGGAGGCACAGATACGCAGTATTTT | - | 17 | TRBV7-3 | TRBD2 | TRBJ2-3
CASSPNALLAGLQIDTQYF | TGTGCCAGCAGCCCCAATGCCCTACTGGCGGGCCTGCAGATAGATACGCAGTATTTT | - | 19 | TRBV11-2 | - | TRBJ2-3
CASSLGQGGSYEQYF | TGTGCCAGCAGCCTCGGACAGGGGGGTTCCTACGAGCAGTACTTC | - | 15 | TRBV7-2 | TRBD1 | TRBJ2-7
CASSLNQGAGGQPQHF | TGTGCCAGCAGCTTAAATCAGGGGGCTGGGGGTCAGCCCCAGCATTTT | - | 16 | TRBV7-9 | TRBD1 | TRBJ1-5
CASGGARGNTIYF | TGTGCCAGCGGCGGTGCCCGTGGAAACACCATATATTTT | few | 13 | TRBV2 | - | TRBJ1-3
CASRTGGQPQHF | TGTGCCAGTCGGACAGGGGGACAGCCCCAGCATTTT | - | 12 | TRBV6-1 | TRBD1 | TRBJ1-5
CASRYSGVEETQYF | TGTGCCAGCAGGTACTCCGGGGTCGAGGAGACCCAGTACTTC | - | 14 | TRBV6-6 | - | TRBJ2-5
CASSSQGYEQYF | TGTGCCAGCAGTTCCCAGGGTTACGAGCAGTACTTC | - | 12 | TRBV7-9 | - | TRBJ2-7
CASSRDTISYEQYF | TGTGCATCAAGCCGGGACACCATCTCCTACGAGCAGTACTTC | once | 14 | TRBV19 | - | TRBJ2-7
CASSGQGALTNTEAFF | TGTGCCAGTAGCGGACAGGGGGCATTGACGAACACTGAAGCTTTCTTT | - | 16 | TRBV19 | TRBD1 | TRBJ1-1
CASSYRPFTAINTEAFF | TGTGCCAGCAGTTACCGACCTTTTACAGCTATAAACACTGAAGCTTTCTTT | - | 17 | TRBV28 | - | TRBJ1-1
CASSFRKGLAGGNEQYF | TGTGCCAGCAGTTTCCGAAAGGGACTAGCGGGAGGAAACGAGCAGTACTTC | - | 17 | TRBV28 | TRBD2 | TRBJ2-7
CASSSPRDTQYF | TGTGCCAGCTCGTCTCCTAGGGATACGCAGTATTTT | - | 12 | TRBV6-5 | - | TRBJ2-3
CASSSTGITYEQYF | TGTGCCAGCAGCTCGACAGGGATCACCTACGAGCAGTACTTC | - | 14 | TRBV7-9 | TRBD1 | TRBJ2-7
CASSSTGGDGNQPQHF | TGTGCCAGCAGCTCGACAGGGGGTGACGGCAATCAGCCCCAGCATTTT | - | 16 | TRBV7-9 | TRBD1 | TRBJ1-5
CVRSKGLAEDFSAKNIQYF | TGTGTCAGAAGCAAGGGACTAGCGGAGGATTTTTCAGCCAAAAACATTCAGTACTTC | - | 19 | TRBV7-5 | - | TRBJ2-4
CASGTGSGNQPQHF | TGTGCCAGCGGGACAGGGTCCGGCAATCAGCCCCAGCATTTT | - | 14 | TRBV18 | TRBD1 | TRBJ1-5
CASSPRAGSYEQYF | TGCGCCAGCAGCCCCCGAGCCGGCTCCTACGAGCAGTACTTC | - | 14 | TRBV5-1 | - | TRBJ2-7
CAWRARREKLFF | TGTGCCTGGAGGGCCCGGCGGGAAAAACTGTTTTTT | - | 12 | TRBV30 | - | TRBJ1-4
CASSRSGSAADTQYF | TGTGCCAGCTCCCGTAGCGGGAGCGCCGCAGATACGCAGTATTTT | - | 15 | TRBV9 | TRBD2 | TRBJ2-3
CASSLYETQYF | TGTGCCAGCAGCTTATATGAGACCCAGTACTTC | - | 11 | TRBV7-9 | - | TRBJ2-5
CASMPWAGEGEQYF | TGTGCCAGTATGCCGTGGGCGGGAGAAGGCGAGCAGTACTTC | - | 14 | TRBV28 | TRBD2 | TRBJ2-7
CSVATSGRTDNEQFF | TGCAGCGTGGCGACTAGCGGGAGGACAGACAATGAGCAGTTCTTC | few | 15 | TRBV29-1 | TRBD2 | TRBJ2-1
CASSAPGLMNTEAFF | TGTGCCAGCAGTGCCCCGGGACTCATGAACACTGAAGCTTTCTTT | few | 15 | TRBV6-1 | - | TRBJ1-1
CASSLGTAGNTEAFF | TGTGCCAGCAGCTTGGGAACAGCAGGGAACACTGAAGCTTTCTTT | - | 15 | TRBV5-5 | - | TRBJ1-1
CASSSTGFTSNTEAFF | TGTGCCAGCAGTTCGACAGGCTTTACATCGAACACTGAAGCTTTCTTT | - | 16 | TRBV27 | - | TRBJ1-1
CASRWLGGETQYF | TGTGCCAGCAGGTGGCTGGGAGGAGAGACCCAGTACTTC | - | 13 | TRBV2 | - | TRBJ2-5